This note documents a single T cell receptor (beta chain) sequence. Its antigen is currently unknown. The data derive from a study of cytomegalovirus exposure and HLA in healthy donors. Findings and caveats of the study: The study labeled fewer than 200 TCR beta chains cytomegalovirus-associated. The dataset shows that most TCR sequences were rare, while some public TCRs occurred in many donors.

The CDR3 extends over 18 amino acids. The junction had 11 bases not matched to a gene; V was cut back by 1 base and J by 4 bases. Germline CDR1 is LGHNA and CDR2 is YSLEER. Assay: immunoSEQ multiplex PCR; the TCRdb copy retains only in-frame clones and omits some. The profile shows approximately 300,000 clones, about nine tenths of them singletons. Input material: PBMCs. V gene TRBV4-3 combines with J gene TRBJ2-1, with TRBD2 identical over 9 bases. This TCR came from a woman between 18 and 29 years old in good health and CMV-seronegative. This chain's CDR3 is CASSQVETSGADYNEQFF. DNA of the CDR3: TGCGCCAGCAGCCAAGTTGAGACTAGCGGAGCCGATTACAATGAGCAGTTCTTC.